Shown below are 31 T cell receptor beta chains from a single sample sequenced in a study of T cell responses to AZD1222 COVID-19 vaccine. Sequencing was performed with immunoSEQ multiplex PCR; in TCRdb, only in-frame clones are kept and a portion is missing. Of approximately 140,000 clones in the sample, around nine tenths were seen once. Source: peripheral blood, taken on day 0 of AZD1222 vaccination. The receptors shown here come from an adult in good health.

This chain links TRBV6-5 with TRBJ2-3; tentative D call: TRBD1 (5 bases). Trimming took off 2 bases at V and 2 bases at J, with 11 bases between the two ends. The germline gives CDR1 MNHEY, CDR2 SVGAGI. This CDR3 spans 15 amino acids. In DNA form, the CDR3 reads TGTGCCAGCAGTTACACTACAGGCCACACAGATACGCAGTATTTT. Translating it yields CASSYTTGHTDTQYF.

This chain links TRBV29-1 with TRBJ1-2; weak D call: TRBD1 (5 bases). The CDR3 loop spans 11 amino acids. Trimming took off 0 bases at V and 6 bases at J, with 5 bases between the two ends. Germline V lookup: CDR1 SQVTM, CDR2 ANQGSEA. CDR3 protein: CSVEDRDGYTF. DNA of the CDR3: TGCAGCGTTGAAGACAGGGATGGCTACACCTTC.

The genes are TRBV11-2 and TRBJ2-7; 10 bases are shared with TRBD2. V was clipped by 2 bases and J by 6 bases; unmatched bases: 4. There are 14 residues in the CDR3. Germline CDR1 and CDR2: SGHAT and FQNNGV. This chain's CDR3 is CASSLLAGAREQYF. The CDR3 coding sequence is TGTGCCAGCAGCTTACTAGCGGGGGCCCGCGAGCAGTACTTC.

The chain recombines TRBV9 with TRBJ1-2; TRBD1 matches at 9 bases. J lost 7 bases, V lost 3 bases, and 7 bases had no gene match. The CDR3 is 14 residues long. Germline CDR1 reads SGDLS; CDR2 reads YYNGEE. DNA for the CDR3: TGTGCCAGCAGCGGAACAGGGGGCGCCGGTGGCTACACCTTC. This gives the protein CASSGTGGAGGYTF.

The chain recombines TRBV5-1 with TRBJ1-1; tentatively, D is TRBD1 (6 bases). V was clipped by 2 bases and J by 1 base, with 9 bases between them. This CDR3 spans 14 amino acids. Germline lookup yields CDR1 SGHRS and CDR2 YFSETQ. The CDR3 loop reads CASSFARGNTEAFF. Here the CDR3 DNA reads TGCGCCAGCAGCTTTGCCAGGGGGAACACTGAAGCTTTCTTT.

The V and J genes are TRBV6-2 or TRBV6-3 and TRBJ2-3; 7 positions agree with TRBD1. This CDR3 is 18 amino acids long. The trim removed 0 bases at V and 4 bases at J, leaving 13 bases unmatched. Germline lookup yields CDR1 MNHEY and CDR2 SVGEGT. The CDR3 loop is CASSYSIILQGRADTQYF. The CDR3 DNA follows: TGTGCCAGCAGTTACTCGATAATATTACAGGGGCGTGCAGATACGCAGTATTTT.

This clone was detected only a few times. The chain recombines TRBV15 with TRBJ1-6; 8 bases agree with TRBD1. The V gene end was trimmed by 1 base and the J gene end by 0 bases; junction bases not matched to a gene: 11. The CDR3 consists of 20 residues. Germline V gene lookup returns CDR1 LNHNV and CDR2 YYDKDF (reference sequence). CDR3 sequence (DNA): TGTGCCACCAGCAGAGCGGCGTCAGGGGGCGAGAGCTCCTATAATTCACCCCTCCACTTT. It codes for CATSRAASGGESSYNSPLHF. Full variable domain (remainder filled in from reference TRBV15 and TRBJ1-6): DAMVIQNPRYQVTQFGKPVTLSCSQTLNHNVMYWYQQKSSQAPKLLFHYYDKDFNNEADTPDNFQSRRPNTSFCFLDIRSPGLGDTAMYLCATSRAASGGESSYNSPLHFGNGTRLTVT.

Only a few counts were recorded for this clone. V gene TRBV7-8 combines with J gene TRBJ2-7; D is uncertain. This CDR3 region has 11 residues. V lost 4 bases to trimming and J lost 6 bases, with 7 bases between them. Per the germline V gene, CDR1 is SGHVS and CDR2 is FQNEAQ. In DNA form, the CDR3 reads TGTGCCAGCAGCTCCGGCGGCGAGCAGTACTTC. Protein product: CASSSGGEQYF. The full variable domain, with the rest looked up from reference TRBV7-8 and TRBJ2-7, is GAGVSQSPRYKVAKRGQDVALRCDPISGHVSLFWYQQALGQGPEFLTYFQNEAQLDKSGLPSDRFFAERPEGSVSTLKIQRTQQEDSAVYLCASSSGGEQYFGPGTRLTVT.

The V and J genes are TRBV29-1 and TRBJ1-2; D gene ambiguous. The CDR3 has 14 residues. Germline V lookup: CDR1 SQVTM, CDR2 ANQGSEA. V was shortened by 5 bases and J by 2 bases, with 15 bases between the two germline ends. The CDR3 reads CSVLSPGENYGYTF. CDR3 sequence (DNA): TGCAGCGTTCTTTCGCCGGGAGAAAACTATGGCTACACCTTC.

The J gene is TRBJ2-1, the V gene TRBV25-1; maybe TRBD2 (5 bases). V was pared by 7 bases and J by 9 bases, with 7 bases between. The CDR3 has 10 residues. Germline assignment: CDR1 MGHDK and CDR2 SYGVNS. CDR3 sequence reads: CASIGSEQFF. The CDR3 coding sequence is TGTGCCAGCATAGGGAGTGAGCAGTTCTTC.

J is TRBJ2-1 and V is TRBV5-4, with D perhaps TRBD2 (6 bases). There are 16 residues in the CDR3. Germline CDR1 reads SGHNT; CDR2 reads YYREEE (reference sequence). V was cut by 4 bases and J by 5 bases, with 19 bases left in between. Here the CDR3 DNA reads TGTGCCAGCAGCCTCCCGGGACTTATAGGCCACAATGAGCAGTTCTTC. Translating it yields CASSLPGLIGHNEQFF.

The chain joins TRBV5-1 to TRBJ2-7; 8 nucleotides agree with TRBD1. Germline lookup yields CDR1 SGHRS and CDR2 YFSETQ. The V and J ends lost 1 base and 7 bases, in that order; junction bases with no gene match: 7. This CDR3 has 14 residues. For the CDR3, the DNA is TGCGCCAGCAGCTTGAGACAGGGGCTGGGGGAGCAGTACTTC. It is translated as CASSLRQGLGEQYF.

The chain uses TRBV9 and TRBJ1-1; possible D gene TRBD1, 6 bases. This CDR3 region has 14 residues. Germline CDR1 reads SGDLS; CDR2 reads YYNGEE. Trimming left V 0 bases short and J 1 base short, with 7 bases between. CDR3 protein: CASSVEQGNTEAFF. The CDR3 DNA is TGTGCCAGCAGCGTAGAACAGGGGAACACTGAAGCTTTCTTT.

This clone was seen more than once but under ten times. The V gene is TRBV19, the J gene TRBJ2-7; 10 bases match TRBD2. The junction had 13 bases not matched to a gene; V was cut back by 5 bases and J by 0 bases. Germline V gene data show CDR1 as LNHDA and CDR2 as SQIVND (reference sequence). The CDR3 has 18 amino acids. The CDR3, as DNA: TGTGCCAGTAGTCTCGAACTAGCGGGGACTCCTTTCTCCTACGAGCAGTACTTC. Protein product: CASSLELAGTPFSYEQYF.

This sequence joins TRBV6-4 and TRBJ2-2; 7 bases map to TRBD2. Germline V gene lookup returns CDR1 MRHNA and CDR2 SNTAGT. The V gene end was trimmed by 8 bases and the J gene end by 2 bases; junction bases not matched to a gene: 8. The CDR3 length is 15 residues. The CDR3 DNA is TGTGCCAGCCGATGGTCTAGCGGAAACACCGGGGAGCTGTTTTTT. Protein: CASRWSSGNTGELFF.

The genes are TRBV18 and TRBJ2-7; no clear D. Trimming left V 0 bases short and J 7 bases short, with 10 bases between. This CDR3 contains 13 residues. CDR1 is KGHSH, CDR2 LQKENI, per germline. The CDR3 DNA is TGTGCCAGCTCACCACCGTTAGGCAGGGAGCAGTACTTC. Amino acids: CASSPPLGREQYF.

CDR3 in DNA: TGTGCCAGCAGCCCAGCTACCGGTTACAACTATGGCTACACCTTC. Its translation is CASSPATGYNYGYTF. The V call is TRBV9, the J call TRBJ1-2; D is undetermined. Germline V gene sequence: CDR1 SGDLS, CDR2 YYNGEE. Between the trimmed V and J ends, which lost 4 bases and 2 bases, there was a span of 15 bases. This CDR3 has 15 residues.

The rearrangement joins TRBV4-3 to TRBJ1-2; no firm D call. Germline values: CDR1 LGHNA, CDR2 YSLEER. This CDR3 has 14 amino acids. V was trimmed by 0 bases and J by 2 bases, leaving 7 bases between them. The CDR3 DNA follows: TGCGCCAGCAGCCAAGAGATCAGCAACTATGGCTACACCTTC. Translating it yields CASSQEISNYGYTF.

This clone was picked up a small number of times. The chain recombines TRBV6-2 or TRBV6-3 with TRBJ2-7, with D possibly TRBD2 on 5 matching bases. V was clipped by 2 bases and J by 6 bases, with 11 bases between them. The CDR3 is 13 residues long. Germline CDR1 and CDR2: MNHEY and SVGEGT. The CDR3: CASSYEGQSEQYF. CDR3 DNA: TGTGCCAGCAGTTACGAGGGCCAGTCCGAGCAGTACTTC.

The genes are TRBV7-6 and TRBJ1-6; D possibly corresponds to TRBD1 (5 bases). CDR3 length equals 12 residues. Germline V gives CDR1 SGHVS, CDR2 FNYEAQ. The V and J ends lost 8 bases and 13 bases respectively, with 15 bases between them. The CDR3 reads CASREGMGPLHF. Here the CDR3 DNA reads TGTGCCAGCCGGGAGGGGATGGGGCCCCTCCACTTT.

The chain links TRBV25-1 to TRBJ1-1, with D uncertain. This CDR3 spans 15 amino acids. Germline assignment: CDR1 MGHDK and CDR2 SYGVNS. The V end was cut by 4 bases, the J end by 0 bases, with 12 bases between. In nucleotides, the CDR3 is TGTGCCAGCAGTGGTCTGGAGCCATTGAACACTGAAGCTTTCTTT. It translates to CASSGLEPLNTEAFF.

V and J are TRBV28 and TRBJ1-1, with 7 bases that match TRBD1. The ends lost 6 bases at V and 3 bases at J; junction bases unmatched: 4. Germline loops: CDR1 MDHEN, CDR2 SYDVKM. The CDR3 has 13 residues. This chain's CDR3 is CASRGDSYTEAFF. In DNA form, the CDR3 reads TGTGCCAGCAGGGGGGACAGTTACACTGAAGCTTTCTTT. The full variable domain, rest sourced from reference TRBV28 and TRBJ1-1, is DVKVTQSSRYLVKRTGEKVFLECVQDMDHENMFWYRQDPGLGLRLIYFSYDVKMKEKGDIPEGYSVSREKKERFSLILESASTNQTSMYLCASRGDSYTEAFFGQGTRLTVV.

The chain links TRBV7-3 to TRBJ2-7; no clear D. This CDR3 region has 15 residues. V lost 2 bases to trimming and J lost 3 bases, with 14 bases between them. Germline CDR1 and CDR2: SGHTA and FQGTGA. In nucleotides, the CDR3 is TGTGCCAGCAGCTTAGTTTCGGGTGTAGGCTACGAGCAGTACTTC. Its translation is CASSLVSGVGYEQYF. The whole variable domain, remainder taken from reference TRBV7-3 and TRBJ2-7, is GAGVSQTPSNKVTEKGKYVELRCDPISGHTALYWYRQSLGQGPEFLIYFQGTGAADDSGLPNDRFFAVRPEGSVSTLKIQRTERGDSAVYLCASSLVSGVGYEQYFGPGTRLTVT.

The genes are TRBV15 and TRBJ1-5; tentative D call: TRBD1 (5 bases). The V and J ends lost 2 bases and 7 bases respectively, with 9 bases between them. The germline V gene encodes CDR1 LNHNV and CDR2 YYDKDF (reference sequence). This CDR3 spans 13 amino acids. The DNA for the CDR3 is TGTGCCACCAGCAGAACTCGGGACCAGCCCCAGCATTTT. Its translation: CATSRTRDQPQHF.

V is TRBV19 and J is TRBJ1-5, with D unresolved. With 0 bases removed from V and 6 bases from J, the gap between germline ends came to 9 bases. The CDR3 loop spans 14 amino acids. Germline CDR1 LNHDA, CDR2 SQIVND (reference sequence). CDR3 in amino acids: CASSIDTRSQPQHF. CDR3 in DNA: TGTGCCAGTAGTATAGATACAAGGAGTCAGCCCCAGCATTTT.

This chain links TRBV5-1 with TRBJ1-2, with 7 bases fitting TRBD1. V shed 5 bases, J shed 6 bases, and the junction held 7 bases outside the gene matches. The CDR3 contains 13 residues. Germline V gene sequence: CDR1 SGHRS, CDR2 YFSETQ. The chain's CDR3 is CASRDQGTDGYTF. The CDR3 nucleotides read TGCGCCAGCAGGGACCAGGGGACAGATGGCTACACCTTC.

The chain combines TRBV19 with TRBJ2-2; 7 bases line up with TRBD1. CDR3 length: 14 amino acids. V was pared by 5 bases and J by 1 base, with 1 base of the junction left unmatched. CDR1 is LNHDA, CDR2 SQIVND, per germline (reference sequence). DNA for the CDR3: TGTGCCAGTAGTCGGGACAGGAACACCGGGGAGCTGTTTTTT. Protein: CASSRDRNTGELFF.

V gene TRBV5-1 combines with J gene TRBJ2-5; 9 nucleotides agree with TRBD1. CDR3 length equals 17 residues. Per germline, CDR1 SGHRS and CDR2 YFSETQ. The J segment lost 3 bases and the V segment lost 0 bases, leaving 9 bases of the junction unmatched. CDR3 nucleotide sequence: TGCGCCAGCAGCTTGGTCCTCACAGGGGGCGAGAAAGAGACCCAGTACTTC. It codes for CASSLVLTGGEKETQYF.

The CDR3 region has the DNA TGTGCCAGTAGTCCCCAGGACAGGGTAACTATGGGCTACACCTTC. Translating gives CASSPQDRVTMGYTF. V is TRBV19 and J is TRBJ1-2; the match to TRBD1 covers 8 bases. V gave up 5 bases and J gave up 8 bases; unmatched junction bases: 13. Germline V gene data show CDR1 as LNHDA and CDR2 as SQIVND (reference sequence). The CDR3 is 15 residues long. The full variable domain, rest sourced from reference TRBV19 and TRBJ1-2, is DGGITQSPKYLFRKEGQNVTLSCEQNLNHDAMYWYRQDPGQGLRLIYYSQIVNDFQKGDIAEGYSVSREKKESFPLTVTSAQKNPTAFYLCASSPQDRVTMGYTFGSGTRLTVV.

This chain links TRBV11-2 with TRBJ2-7, with D hard to call. CDR3 length equals 13 residues. With 3 bases removed from V and 2 bases from J, the gap between germline ends came to 8 bases. Germline V gene lookup returns CDR1 SGHAT and CDR2 FQNNGV. The CDR3: CASSFTAAYEQYF. CDR3 DNA: TGTGCCAGCAGCTTTACAGCAGCCTACGAGCAGTACTTC.

This clone was seen once. The chain joins TRBV7-9 to TRBJ2-2; the D is unclear. The V gene lost 5 bases and the J gene lost 4 bases, with 14 bases spanning the gap. CDR1 is SEHNR, CDR2 FQNEAQ, per germline (reference sequence). This CDR3 contains 15 residues. The CDR3, as DNA: TGTGCCAGCAGCCATACCCGTTTGCCCACCGGGGAGCTGTTTTTT. Its protein product is CASSHTRLPTGELFF.